Listed below are T cell receptor beta chains from one sample, sequenced in a study of cytomegalovirus exposure and HLA in healthy donors. Using immunoSEQ multiplex PCR, the repertoire was profiled, and TCRdb retains in-frame clones only, with some absent. Here the sample spans 95,000 to 150,000 clones, over 60% being singletons. The sample comprised PBMCs. The receptors were sampled from a man in his sixties in good health and CMV-seropositive. Each CDR3 is given with its conserved first and last residue.

v_call,j_call,cdr3_aa
TRBV30,TRBJ1-2,CAWSVLTGEGYTF
TRBV7-9,TRBJ2-3,CASKLAGRTDTQYF
TRBV10-3,TRBJ1-1,CAISEGEFGTEAFF
TRBV5-1,TRBJ2-7,CASSLAGNTPPYEQYF
TRBV5-1,TRBJ1-2,CASSASPGYGYTF
TRBV19,TRBJ1-1,CASRTIGQGVGTEAFF
TRBV28,TRBJ1-6,CASRGDYNSPLHF
TRBV5-6,TRBJ2-5,CASSSPTGRQETQYF
TRBV28,TRBJ1-2,CASSLFQQGNYGYTF
TRBV25-1,TRBJ2-3,CASSESGGWDTQYF
TRBV2,TRBJ2-5,CASIRGTSGLQETQYF
TRBV10-1,TRBJ2-3,CASSPLTSGTDTQYF
TRBV6-4,TRBJ2-1,CASSVEQANNEQFF
TRBV18,TRBJ2-3,CASSLSLSGGATDTQYF
TRBV5-6,TRBJ2-7,CASGTSGGAYEQYF
TRBV11-2,TRBJ2-5,CANGQSIQETQYF
TRBV5-4,TRBJ2-5,CASGQDGVDGQYF
TRBV7-9,TRBJ1-4,CASSLAEGRGEKLFF
TRBV29-1,TRBJ2-4,CSALTSTKNIQYF
TRBV14,TRBJ2-7,CASSQEFGVINEQYF
TRBV19,TRBJ2-2,CASSSTGTPGELFF
TRBV10-3,TRBJ2-2,CAISESTASGTGELFF
TRBV18,TRBJ1-3,CASSPQQTSGNTIYF
TRBV7-3,TRBJ2-3,CASSRDRYTDTQYF
TRBV4-2,TRBJ1-1,CASSPAGGMGEAFF
TRBV5-6,TRBJ1-3,CASRRLRDRASGNTIYF
TRBV27,TRBJ2-3,CASSEGQGTYTDTQYF
TRBV18,TRBJ1-4,CASSLGQGTNEKLFF
TRBV7-2,TRBJ1-2,CASSPKAGQGNYGYTF
TRBV5-4,TRBJ2-3,CASSLGAGYTDTQYF
TRBV5-1,TRBJ2-3,CASTLAGVADTQYF
TRBV6-1,TRBJ1-5,CASSLWDRGQPQHF
TRBV13,TRBJ1-5,CASSPQGAQPQHF
TRBV27,TRBJ2-5,CASSLKGQTGGTQYF
TRBV5-1,TRBJ2-5,CASSPRTGGKETQYF
TRBV2,TRBJ2-3,CASNRGADTQYF
TRBV5-1,TRBJ2-7,CASKVGTDYEQYF
TRBV5-1,TRBJ2-2,CASSLGALQGGELFF
TRBV6-1,TRBJ1-2,CASSEGRRPYGYTF
TRBV11-3,TRBJ2-1,CASSSQRDRGSAEQFF
TRBV30,TRBJ1-1,CAWSYSNTEAFF
TRBV5-1,TRBJ1-1,CASSQGENTEAFF
TRBV5-6,TRBJ2-7,CASSPRTSGFYEQYF
TRBV2,TRBJ1-6,CASSGVGGAYNSPLHF
TRBV7-3,TRBJ2-2,CASSPLTGNTGELFF
TRBV2,TRBJ2-7,CASTRLTSGGPMRYF
TRBV6-4,TRBJ2-1,CASSDGSRGQEQFF
TRBV19,TRBJ1-5,CASSTQGRQPQHF
TRBV28,TRBJ1-6,CASSSRQGALNSPLHF
TRBV5-1,TRBJ2-2,CASSLVGGRVTGELFF
TRBV4-1,TRBJ2-3,CASSPNPGLTPDTQYF
TRBV11-2,TRBJ2-7,CASSPQQGATYEQHF
TRBV2,TRBJ1-6,CARGDRLNSPLHF
TRBV12-5,TRBJ1-2,CASGPPHRGVLRGLYGYTF
TRBV7-2,TRBJ1-6,CASSPGLGGNSPLHF
TRBV7-3,TRBJ2-3,CASSLNSGGRGTQYF
TRBV4-1,TRBJ1-2,CASSRDRGLGGYTF
TRBV7-3,TRBJ2-2,CASSFRGSRTNTGELFF
TRBV7-3,TRBJ2-3,CASSQRLVDTQYF
TRBV5-1,TRBJ1-3,CASSLARGSGNTIYF